Listed below are T cell receptor beta chains from one sample, sequenced in a study of control samples from healthy donors and cancer patients. The data were produced by immunoSEQ multiplex PCR, yet TCRdb's version contains in-frame clones alone and is incomplete. The sample shows roughly 130,000 clones, more than 70% of them seen only once. The sequencing input was blood. Receptor source: a man aged 45-60 years in good health. Both conserved end residues are part of each CDR3. A D gene is named only where the DNA matches it firmly. Part of the rows lack a size; the others show once, few, many or a class for expanded clones.

j_gene: TRBJ1-1
abundance: -
v_gene: TRBV13
d_gene: -
CDR3aa: CASSLVRKSTEAFF
CDR3nt: TGTGCCAGCAGCTTAGTTCGGAAATCCACTGAAGCTTTCTTT

j_gene: TRBJ2-7
abundance: -
v_gene: TRBV6-2/TRBV6-3
d_gene: TRBD2
CDR3aa: CASSTGTSNEQYF
CDR3nt: TGTGCCAGCAGCACCGGGACTAGCAACGAGCAGTACTTC

j_gene: TRBJ2-7
abundance: -
v_gene: TRBV4-1
d_gene: TRBD1
CDR3aa: CASSQDPYGTEGEQYF
CDR3nt: TGCGCCAGCAGCCAAGATCCCTACGGGACAGAGGGCGAGCAGTACTTC

j_gene: TRBJ1-2
abundance: -
v_gene: TRBV5-6
d_gene: -
CDR3aa: CASSRGGAFSYGYTF
CDR3nt: TGTGCCAGCAGTAGGGGCGGGGCGTTTAGCTATGGCTACACCTTC

j_gene: TRBJ1-4
abundance: -
v_gene: TRBV5-6
d_gene: TRBD1
CDR3aa: CASSSDRVNEKLFF
CDR3nt: TGTGCCAGCAGCTCGGACAGGGTCAATGAAAAACTGTTTTTT

j_gene: TRBJ1-3
abundance: -
v_gene: TRBV7-8
d_gene: -
CDR3aa: CASRTAGGNTIYF
CDR3nt: TGTGCCAGCAGGACGGCTGGAGGAAACACCATATATTTT

j_gene: TRBJ1-2
abundance: -
v_gene: TRBV21-1
d_gene: -
CDR3aa: CASSKGYGTLNYGYTF
CDR3nt: TGTGCCAGCAGCAAAGGTTATGGGACCCTAAACTATGGCTACACCTTC

j_gene: TRBJ2-7
abundance: -
v_gene: TRBV5-4
d_gene: TRBD1
CDR3aa: CASSSPGQERGEQYF
CDR3nt: TGTGCCAGCAGCTCACCGGGACAGGAGAGGGGCGAGCAGTACTTC

j_gene: TRBJ1-2
abundance: -
v_gene: TRBV28
d_gene: -
CDR3aa: CASISQKRYGYTF
CDR3nt: TGTGCTAGCATTAGTCAGAAACGGTATGGCTACACCTTC

j_gene: TRBJ2-5
abundance: few
v_gene: TRBV2
d_gene: TRBD1
CDR3aa: CASCLQGVQETQYF
CDR3nt: TGTGCCAGCTGCCTGCAGGGGGTCCAAGAGACCCAGTACTTC

j_gene: TRBJ1-6
abundance: -
v_gene: TRBV4-1
d_gene: -
CDR3aa: CASSQGSYNSPLHF
CDR3nt: TGCGCCAGCAGCCAGGGTTCCTATAATTCACCCCTCCACTTT

j_gene: TRBJ2-1
abundance: -
v_gene: TRBV28
d_gene: TRBD2
CDR3aa: CASGLAGRPYNEQFF
CDR3nt: TGTGCCAGCGGGCTAGCGGGGCGCCCATACAATGAGCAGTTCTTC

j_gene: TRBJ2-5
abundance: -
v_gene: TRBV4-1
d_gene: -
CDR3aa: CASSQGVTEGRETQYF
CDR3nt: TGCGCCAGCAGCCAAGGTGTGACAGAAGGTAGAGAGACCCAGTACTTC

j_gene: TRBJ1-6
abundance: -
v_gene: TRBV9
d_gene: TRBD1
CDR3aa: CASSPRTGYSPLHF
CDR3nt: TGTGCCAGCAGCCCCCGGACAGGGTATTCACCCCTCCACTTT

j_gene: TRBJ1-6
abundance: -
v_gene: TRBV5-6
d_gene: TRBD1
CDR3aa: CASSYAGGNNSPLHF
CDR3nt: TGTGCCAGCAGTTATGCAGGGGGTAATAATTCACCCCTCCACTTT

j_gene: TRBJ2-2
abundance: -
v_gene: TRBV7-9
d_gene: -
CDR3aa: CASRYTGELFF
CDR3nt: TGTGCCAGTCGCTATACCGGGGAGCTGTTTTTT

j_gene: TRBJ1-4
abundance: -
v_gene: TRBV2
d_gene: -
CDR3aa: CASSEAYPRAEKLFF
CDR3nt: TGTGCCAGCAGTGAAGCATACCCCCGGGCTGAAAAACTGTTTTTT

j_gene: TRBJ1-5
abundance: -
v_gene: TRBV27
d_gene: -
CDR3aa: CASSLGLEGNQPQHF
CDR3nt: TGTGCCAGCAGTTTAGGTCTGGAAGGGAATCAGCCCCAGCATTTT

j_gene: TRBJ2-7
abundance: -
v_gene: TRBV5-1
d_gene: -
CDR3aa: CASRVRETSSYEQYF
CDR3nt: TGCGCCAGCAGAGTTCGGGAGACTAGCTCCTACGAGCAGTACTTC

j_gene: TRBJ2-1
abundance: -
v_gene: TRBV29-1
d_gene: -
CDR3aa: CSAPHRDNEQFF
CDR3nt: TGCAGCGCTCCCCACCGGGACAATGAGCAGTTCTTC

j_gene: TRBJ2-5
abundance: -
v_gene: TRBV27
d_gene: TRBD2
CDR3aa: CASRKRLAGGQETQYF
CDR3nt: TGTGCCAGCAGAAAGAGACTAGCGGGGGGACAAGAGACCCAGTACTTC

j_gene: TRBJ2-3
abundance: -
v_gene: TRBV19
d_gene: TRBD1
CDR3aa: CATMKTGEATDTQYF
CDR3nt: TGTGCCACCATGAAGACAGGGGAGGCGACAGATACGCAGTATTTT

j_gene: TRBJ1-4
abundance: -
v_gene: TRBV2
d_gene: -
CDR3aa: CASSTNRVANEKLFF
CDR3nt: TGTGCCAGCAGTACCAACAGGGTCGCTAATGAAAAACTGTTTTTT

j_gene: TRBJ2-7
abundance: -
v_gene: TRBV6-1
d_gene: -
CDR3aa: CASSEGWGVTYEQYF
CDR3nt: TGTGCCAGCAGTGAGGGTTGGGGGGTAACCTACGAGCAGTACTTC

j_gene: TRBJ2-7
abundance: -
v_gene: TRBV3-1/TRBV3-2
d_gene: -
CDR3aa: CASSQVDGYEQYF
CDR3nt: TGTGCCAGCAGCCAAGTTGACGGGTACGAGCAGTACTTC

j_gene: TRBJ2-2
abundance: -
v_gene: TRBV6-5
d_gene: TRBD1
CDR3aa: CASSFGQGYTGELFF
CDR3nt: TGTGCCAGCAGTTTTGGACAGGGGTATACCGGGGAGCTGTTTTTT

j_gene: TRBJ2-2
abundance: -
v_gene: TRBV11-1
d_gene: -
CDR3aa: CASSLDRGTNTGELFF
CDR3nt: TGTGCCAGCAGCTTGGATCGGGGTACGAACACCGGGGAGCTGTTTTTT

j_gene: TRBJ2-1
abundance: -
v_gene: TRBV15
d_gene: -
CDR3aa: CATSRWGRQGGNEQFF
CDR3nt: TGTGCCACCAGCAGATGGGGGCGGCAGGGGGGCAATGAGCAGTTCTTC

j_gene: TRBJ2-1
abundance: -
v_gene: TRBV7-3
d_gene: TRBD2
CDR3aa: CASSLSLAGGQGNEQFF
CDR3nt: TGTGCCAGCAGCTTATCGCTAGCGGGGGGGCAAGGCAATGAGCAGTTCTTC

j_gene: TRBJ2-5
abundance: -
v_gene: TRBV2
d_gene: -
CDR3aa: CASRRETQYF
CDR3nt: TGTGCCAGCCGACGAGAGACCCAGTACTTC

j_gene: TRBJ1-6
abundance: few
v_gene: TRBV3-1/TRBV3-2
d_gene: -
CDR3aa: CASSQDHGPNSPLHF
CDR3nt: TGTGCCAGCAGCCAAGATCACGGCCCTAATTCACCCCTCCACTTT

j_gene: TRBJ1-1
abundance: -
v_gene: TRBV6-1
d_gene: -
CDR3aa: CASSESQGGEAFF
CDR3nt: TGTGCCAGCAGTGAATCTCAGGGTGGTGAAGCTTTCTTT

j_gene: TRBJ1-5
abundance: -
v_gene: TRBV27
d_gene: TRBD1
CDR3aa: CASSLGWTGSNQPQHF
CDR3nt: TGTGCCAGCAGTTTAGGGTGGACAGGGTCCAATCAGCCCCAGCATTTT

j_gene: TRBJ2-3
abundance: -
v_gene: TRBV13
d_gene: -
CDR3aa: CASSWGTEGVGDTQYF
CDR3nt: TGTGCCAGCAGCTGGGGAACTGAAGGGGTCGGAGATACGCAGTATTTT

j_gene: TRBJ1-5
abundance: -
v_gene: TRBV30
d_gene: TRBD1
CDR3aa: CAWSQGQAGNQPQHF
CDR3nt: TGTGCCTGGAGCCAAGGACAGGCTGGAAATCAGCCCCAGCATTTT

j_gene: TRBJ1-6
abundance: -
v_gene: TRBV30
d_gene: TRBD1
CDR3aa: CAWGGDSWSPLHF
CDR3nt: TGTGCCTGGGGCGGGGACAGTTGGTCACCCCTCCACTTT